This is a list of T cell receptor beta chains from one sample in a study of cytomegalovirus exposure and HLA in healthy donors. Here immunoSEQ multiplex PCR was the method, and the copy in TCRdb shows in-frame clones only, minus some. The sample lists around 180,000 clones, over 60% occurring once. Sample: PBMCs. The receptors were sampled from a girl aged 5 to 17 in good health and CMV-seronegative. Both conserved end residues are part of each CDR3. The order of the fields is CDR3 length, J gene, clone size, V gene, D gene, CDR3 DNA, CDR3 protein. The D gene is left open where the match is weak. Some rows have no size entry. The others give once, few or many, or a class for an expanded clone.

>17|TRBJ2-1|.|TRBV9|.
TGTGCCAGCAGCGTAGATTCGACTGCCTCCGGGAACAATGAGCAGTTCTTC
CASSVDSTASGNNEQFF
>11|TRBJ2-5|.|TRBV6-1|.
TGTGCCAGCCACCACGGGGAGACCCAGTACTTC
CASHHGETQYF
>16|TRBJ1-1|.|TRBV5-1|TRBD1
TGCGCCAGCAGCTTGGCCTGGGGGGACAGTGGCACTGAAGCTTTCTTT
CASSLAWGDSGTEAFF
>15|TRBJ2-4|.|TRBV5-6|TRBD2
TGTGCCAGCAGCTCGGGGGGGAGGGGCTTCGGCATTCAGTACTTC
CASSSGGRGFGIQYF
>13|TRBJ1-2|.|TRBV7-2|.
TGTGCCAGCAGCTTCAAGGAGAACTATGGCTACACCTTC
CASSFKENYGYTF
>11|TRBJ1-1|.|TRBV6-1|.
TGTGCCAGGGGAGATGGAGGGCCGGCTTTCTTT
CARGDGGPAFF
>13|TRBJ2-7|.|TRBV27|.
TGTGCCAGCAGTTTCCGCGACTTAAACGAGCAGTACTTC
CASSFRDLNEQYF
>18|TRBJ2-4|.|TRBV7-2|TRBD2
TGTGCCAGCAGCTTTCGGGGACTAGCGGGGGGTAGCAAAAACATTCAGTACTTC
CASSFRGLAGGSKNIQYF
>13|TRBJ1-1|few|TRBV5-1|.
TGCGCCAGCAAACGGGGGGAGAACACTGAAGCTTTCTTT
CASKRGENTEAFF
>20|TRBJ2-1|.|TRBV7-3|TRBD2
TGTGCCAGCAGCTTAGTCGGTAGCGGGGGGGCCTTTCAAAACCCCCATGAGCAGTTCTTC
CASSLVGSGGAFQNPHEQFF
>15|TRBJ2-7|.|TRBV13|TRBD1
TGTGCCAGCAGCAGACCGGGACAGGGGATTTACGAGCAGTACTTC
CASSRPGQGIYEQYF
>14|TRBJ1-1|.|TRBV19|.
TGTGCCAGTAGTGGCAGACTTCTGAACACTGAAGCTTTCTTT
CASSGRLLNTEAFF
>15|TRBJ2-5|.|TRBV9|TRBD2
TGTGCCAGCAGCGTAGGTCTAGCGGGGGTGGAGACCCAGTACTTC
CASSVGLAGVETQYF
>15|TRBJ1-6|.|TRBV7-9|.
TGTGCCAGCAGCACCCGAATGGACAGTAATTCACCCCTCCACTTT
CASSTRMDSNSPLHF
>14|TRBJ1-3|.|TRBV19|TRBD1
TGTGCCACCCAGGACAGGGCCACTGGAAACACCATATATTTT
CATQDRATGNTIYF
>14|TRBJ2-7|.|TRBV11-1|.
TGTGCCAGCAGCCCGACCCGACAGGCCTTCGAGCAGTACTTC
CASSPTRQAFEQYF
>15|TRBJ2-2|.|TRBV2|.
TGTGCCAGCTCAGAGATCGGGGGTAACACCGGGGAGCTGTTTTTT
CASSEIGGNTGELFF
>14|TRBJ2-5|.|TRBV7-2|TRBD1
TGTGCCAGCAGCCGGGACAGGGCTTGGGAGACCCAGTACTTC
CASSRDRAWETQYF
>13|TRBJ2-1|.|TRBV10-1|.
TGCGCCAGCAGTGATGGGCTTGACAATGAGCAGTTCTTC
CASSDGLDNEQFF
>14|TRBJ2-7|.|TRBV6-5|TRBD1
TGTGCCAGCCGCCTTAGGGACAGAGACTACGAGCAGTACTTC
CASRLRDRDYEQYF